This T cell receptor (beta chain) was identified during a study of cytomegalovirus exposure and HLA in healthy donors. The PCR employed 60 Vbeta primers together with 13 Jbeta primers. Assay: immunoSEQ multiplex PCR; the TCRdb copy retains only in-frame clones and omits some. Of around 190,000 clones in the sample, more than 65% are singletons; the top ten hold under 0.6%. Source material: PBMCs. This receptor was obtained from a woman in her forties or fifties in good health and CMV-seronegative.

CDR3 residues: CASSVVPIWGQSNTGELFF. CDR3 bases: TGTGCCAGCAGCGTAGTACCGATCTGGGGACAGTCGAACACCGGGGAGCTGTTTTTT. V is TRBV9 and J is TRBJ2-2, with TRBD1 identical over 7 bases. This CDR3 is built from 19 residues. The ends lost 0 bases at V and 0 bases at J; junction bases unmatched: 11. Germline CDR1 reads SGDLS; CDR2 reads YYNGEE.